This entry features one TCR beta chain sequence. Its target is not known. Sequencing targeted expressed TCRB transcripts, as all isolated RNA had been reverse transcribed. Profiling relied on immunoSEQ multiplex PCR, and the TCRdb table lists in-frame clones only, not all of them. Here the sample spans fewer than 18,000 clones, around 76% being singletons. This sample is drawn from a study of beta chain features in type 1 diabetes. Sorting based on CD45RO/CCR7/CD25/CD127/CD95/CD27 separated CD4+ naive, central memory, regulatory and stem cell-like memory cells. Sorting produced populations that all topped 95% purity. CDR3 length: 15 residues. The trim removed 3 bases at V and 7 bases at J, leaving 5 bases unmatched. The germline V gene encodes CDR1 SGHRS and CDR2 YFSETQ. Study conclusions and caveats: Since sequencing was performed on cDNA, cells with high TCR expression could be over-represented. Resolution of whether HLA type affects TCRB rearrangement was not achieved here. In all four CD4+ subsets, TCRB CDR3 length was significantly, moderately reduced in type 1 diabetes.

This clonotype was sampled from a woman aged 18-29 years with type 1 diabetes. This chain joins TRBV5-1 and TRBJ2-1, with TRBD2 matching over 12 bases. Sequencing was done on a sample of stem cell memory CD4+ T cells from blood. The CDR3 region has the DNA TGCGCCAGCAGCTCGACTAGCGGGAGTAGGAATGAGCAGTTCTTC. It yields the protein CASSSTSGSRNEQFF.